Listed below are T cell receptor beta chains from one sample, sequenced in a study of response to subunit inactivated influenza vaccine. One entry per CDR3 protein, called by TCRdb with MiXCR from the RT-PCR reads. The sample includes about 800,000 distinct CDR3 sequences, 20% to 25% of them seen just once. The material sequenced was PBMCs from blood, taken around 5 days after vaccination. These receptors were obtained from a man aged 50-59 years who received an inactivated influenza vaccine. Each CDR3 is given with its conserved first and last residue. D genes are given only for firm matches. Size values are once, few and many counts, or a class for expanded clones, and some rows have none.

J gene: TRBJ2-1; V gene: TRBV6-4; D gene: .; clone size: .; CDR3 DNA: TGTGCCAGCAGTCCCCGTGAGGCCTCGGGCAATGAGCAGTTCTTC; CDR3 protein: CASSPREASGNEQFF
J gene: TRBJ2-1; V gene: TRBV24-1; D gene: .; clone size: few; CDR3 DNA: TGTGCCACCAGTTTGAACAATGAGCAGTTCTTC; CDR3 protein: CATSLNNEQFF
J gene: TRBJ2-1; V gene: TRBV24-1; D gene: .; clone size: .; CDR3 DNA: TGTGCCATTTCCACGGGGGCTGCCTACAATGAGCAGTTCTTC; CDR3 protein: CAISTGAAYNEQFF
J gene: TRBJ1-1; V gene: TRBV20-1; D gene: .; clone size: .; CDR3 DNA: TGCAGTGCTAGAGATTGGCTGAACACTGAAGCTTTCTTT; CDR3 protein: CSARDWLNTEAFF
J gene: TRBJ2-5; V gene: TRBV6-2/TRBV6-3; D gene: .; clone size: .; CDR3 DNA: TGTGCCAGCAGGCTTGGGGGTCTGTTACGCCTCCAAGAGACCCAGTACTTC; CDR3 protein: CASRLGGLLRLQETQYF
J gene: TRBJ2-7; V gene: TRBV19; D gene: .; clone size: few; CDR3 DNA: TGTGCCAGTAGTAATATCTGGGGTAGCGGAAACTCCTACGAGCAGTACTTC; CDR3 protein: CASSNIWGSGNSYEQYF
J gene: TRBJ2-5; V gene: TRBV11-2; D gene: .; clone size: .; CDR3 DNA: TGTGCCAGCAGCTTAATTTTGCAGGGATCGGGACAAGAGACCCAGTACTTC; CDR3 protein: CASSLILQGSGQETQYF
J gene: TRBJ2-1; V gene: TRBV10-1; D gene: TRBD1; clone size: few; CDR3 DNA: TGCGCCAGCAGTGAGCAAGCCGGGACAGCCAACAATGAGCAGTTCTTC; CDR3 protein: CASSEQAGTANNEQFF
J gene: TRBJ1-6; V gene: TRBV5-1; D gene: .; clone size: few; CDR3 DNA: TGCGCCAGCAGCTTGGGGGCAGGGTATCCGTATTCACCCCTCCACTTT; CDR3 protein: CASSLGAGYPYSPLHF
J gene: TRBJ2-7; V gene: TRBV5-1; D gene: TRBD2; clone size: few; CDR3 DNA: TGCGCCAGCAGCTTCTCTAGCGGGGGGGCCTACGAGCAGTACTTC; CDR3 protein: CASSFSSGGAYEQYF
J gene: TRBJ2-2; V gene: TRBV10-3; D gene: TRBD2; clone size: many; CDR3 DNA: TGTGCCATCAGTGACCAGCGGGGAAACACCGGGGAGCTGTTTTTT; CDR3 protein: CAISDQRGNTGELFF
J gene: TRBJ2-2; V gene: TRBV12-3/TRBV12-4; D gene: .; clone size: .; CDR3 DNA: TGTGCCAGCAGTTCGGACTTTGCCGGGGAGCTGTTTTTT; CDR3 protein: CASSSDFAGELFF
J gene: TRBJ2-3; V gene: TRBV7-2; D gene: TRBD2; clone size: .; CDR3 DNA: TGTGCCAGCAGCTGGAGCGGGAGAAACACAGATACGCAGTATTTT; CDR3 protein: CASSWSGRNTDTQYF
J gene: TRBJ2-1; V gene: TRBV7-2; D gene: .; clone size: few; CDR3 DNA: TGTGCCAGCAGTCCAGTTAGGTACAATGAGCAGTTCTTC; CDR3 protein: CASSPVRYNEQFF